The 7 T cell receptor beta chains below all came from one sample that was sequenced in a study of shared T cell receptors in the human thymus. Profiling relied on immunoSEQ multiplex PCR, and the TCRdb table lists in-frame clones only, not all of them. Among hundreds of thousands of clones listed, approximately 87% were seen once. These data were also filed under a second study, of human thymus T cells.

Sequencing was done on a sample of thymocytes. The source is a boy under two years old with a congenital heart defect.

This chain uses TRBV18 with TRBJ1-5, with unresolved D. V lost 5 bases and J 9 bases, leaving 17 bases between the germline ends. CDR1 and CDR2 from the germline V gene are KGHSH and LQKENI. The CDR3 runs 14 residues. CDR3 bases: TGTGCCAGCTCATCCGGAGACGTCAAGCGGCCCCAGCATTTT. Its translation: CASSSGDVKRPQHF.

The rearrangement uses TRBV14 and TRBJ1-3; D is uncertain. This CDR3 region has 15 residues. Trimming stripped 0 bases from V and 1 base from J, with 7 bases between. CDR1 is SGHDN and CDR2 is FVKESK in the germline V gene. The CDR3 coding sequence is TGTGCCAGCAGCCAAGAATCCCCTTCTGGAAACACCATATATTTT. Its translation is CASSQESPSGNTIYF.

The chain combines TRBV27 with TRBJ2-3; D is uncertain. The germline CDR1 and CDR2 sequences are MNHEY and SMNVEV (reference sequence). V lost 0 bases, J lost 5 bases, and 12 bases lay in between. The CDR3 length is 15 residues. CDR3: CASSLSPTRVDTQYF. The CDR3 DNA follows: TGTGCCAGCAGTTTATCCCCGACTCGCGTAGATACGCAGTATTTT.

The CDR3 DNA sequence: TGTGCCACCAGCAGACTCCGGAGGACAGGGAATAATGAGCAGTTCTTC. Amino acids: CATSRLRRTGNNEQFF. This chain connects TRBV15 to TRBJ2-1; 8 nucleotides agree with TRBD1. With V trimmed by 2 bases and J by 7 bases, 10 bases remained unmatched. Germline CDR1 and CDR2: LNHNV and YYDKDF (reference sequence). This CDR3 comprises 16 residues.

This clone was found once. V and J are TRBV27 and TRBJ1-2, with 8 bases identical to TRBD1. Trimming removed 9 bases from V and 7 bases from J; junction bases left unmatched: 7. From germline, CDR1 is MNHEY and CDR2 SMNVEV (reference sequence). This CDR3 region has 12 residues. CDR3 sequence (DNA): TGTGCCAGTAGGGACAGGTTCACTGGCTACACCTTC. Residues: CASRDRFTGYTF.

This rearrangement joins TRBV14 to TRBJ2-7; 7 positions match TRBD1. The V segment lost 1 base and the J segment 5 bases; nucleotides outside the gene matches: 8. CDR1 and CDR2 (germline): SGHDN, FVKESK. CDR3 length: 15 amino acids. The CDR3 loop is CASSQAKGGRNEQYF. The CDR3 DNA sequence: TGTGCCAGCAGCCAAGCGAAAGGGGGCAGGAACGAGCAGTACTTC.

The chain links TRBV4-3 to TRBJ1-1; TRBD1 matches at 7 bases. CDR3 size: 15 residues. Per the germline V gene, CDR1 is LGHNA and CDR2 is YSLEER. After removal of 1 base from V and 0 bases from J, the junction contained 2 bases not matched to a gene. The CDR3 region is CASSQGTGVNTEAFF. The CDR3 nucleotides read TGCGCCAGCAGCCAAGGGACAGGAGTGAACACTGAAGCTTTCTTT.